These T cell receptor beta chains were read from a single sample in a study of T-cell memory formation after mild COVID-19. TCRdb fed the 5' RACE reads into MiXCR, producing one record per CDR3 protein. Seen here are some 300,000 distinct CDR3 sequences, 20% observed once, and the top ten hold over 20%. The sequenced sample consisted of PBMCs or a T cell subset sorted from them (not recorded which). All receptors come from a young man who had mild COVID-19 (a few samples of this study predate the infection). Cell type and time point are not known. Each CDR3 is given with its conserved first and last residue. D genes are given only for firm matches. Size is omitted from some rows. Given values are once, few, many or a class for expanded clones.

j_gene	v_gene	abundance	d_gene	CDR3nt	CDR3aa
TRBJ2-2	TRBV5-5	.	.	TGTGCCAGCAGCGTATCCGGGACGGTGAACACCGGGGAGCTGTTTTTT	CASSVSGTVNTGELFF
TRBJ1-3	TRBV2	few	.	TGTGCCACCCGGGGAGACGGGGACACCATATATTTT	CATRGDGDTIYF
TRBJ2-7	TRBV20-1	.	.	TGCAGTGCTAGGTCTTCGTCTGGACAGAGATACGAGCAGTACTTC	CSARSSSGQRYEQYF
TRBJ1-5	TRBV7-2	few	.	TGTGCCAGCAGCTCCGAGGGGTACAATCAGCCCCAGCATTTT	CASSSEGYNQPQHF
TRBJ2-1	TRBV27	.	.	TGTGCCAGCAGTTTAACTTACAGTGAGCAGTTCTTC	CASSLTYSEQFF
TRBJ1-2	TRBV5-1	.	TRBD1	TGCGCCAGCGGAAATCTTAGGACAGGGGACTATGGCTACACCTTC	CASGNLRTGDYGYTF
TRBJ1-1	TRBV20-1	.	TRBD1	TGCAGTGCGGGGACAGGGATTGAAGCTTTCTTT	CSAGTGIEAFF
TRBJ1-4	TRBV7-2	.	TRBD1	TGTGCCAGCAGCCCGCGACAGGGGGGCATTGAAAAACTGTTTTTT	CASSPRQGGIEKLFF
TRBJ1-1	TRBV29-1	few	.	TGCAGCGCGAACTGGGGAAGAAACACTGAAGCTTTCTTT	CSANWGRNTEAFF
TRBJ1-4	TRBV2	.	TRBD1	TGTGCCAGCATGAGTCTGGACAGGGATATTGAAAAACTGTTTTTT	CASMSLDRDIEKLFF
TRBJ1-4	TRBV29-1	.	TRBD1	TGCAGCGTTGAAAACAGGGGAAAGGAAAAACTGTTTTTT	CSVENRGKEKLFF
TRBJ2-1	TRBV20-1	.	.	TGCAGTGCTAGCGCAGGGGGGGATGAGCAGTTCTTC	CSASAGGDEQFF
TRBJ1-3	TRBV12-3/TRBV12-4	.	.	TGTGCCAGCAGTTTAGTCCTTGGGGATCGCTCTGGAAACACCATATATTTT	CASSLVLGDRSGNTIYF
TRBJ1-5	TRBV7-9	.	TRBD1	TGTGCCAGCAGAGGACAGGGGACCGGACAGCCCCAGCATTTT	CASRGQGTGQPQHF
TRBJ1-5	TRBV6-5	.	.	TGTGCCAGCAGTTACAGTCCCGGGGCCAATCAGCCCCAGCATTTT	CASSYSPGANQPQHF
TRBJ2-3	TRBV6-4	few	.	TGTGCCAGCAGTTCGAAGATCACAGATACGCAGTATTTT	CASSSKITDTQYF
TRBJ2-1	TRBV28	.	TRBD2	TGTGCCAGCCATCCGGGACTAGCGGGGGGGAGGTACAATGAGCAGTTCTTC	CASHPGLAGGRYNEQFF
TRBJ2-1	TRBV3-1	.	.	TGTGCCAGCAGCCAAGAGGGGGCGACTCGGCAGTTCTTC	CASSQEGATRQFF
TRBJ1-5	TRBV20-1	.	.	TGCAGTGCTAGAGAGTCAGGGTATCAGCCCCAGCATTTT	CSARESGYQPQHF
TRBJ1-2	TRBV12-3/TRBV12-4	.	.	TGTGCCGGCCCCCGGGGCTACACCTTC	CAGPRGYTF
TRBJ2-5	TRBV6-1	many	TRBD2	TGTGCCAGCAGTGGACTAGCGGGGGGAGAGACCCAGTACTTC	CASSGLAGGETQYF
TRBJ2-1	TRBV18	few	.	TGTGCCAGCTCAACGACAGGACATCAGGGTTTCTTC	CASSTTGHQGFF
TRBJ1-2	TRBV7-3	many	.	TGTGCCAGCAGACGGGGCTTAGACTATGGCTACACCTTC	CASRRGLDYGYTF
TRBJ2-7	TRBV29-1	few	.	TGCAGCGTCGGGAGCTCCTACGAGCAGTACTTC	CSVGSSYEQYF
TRBJ1-2	TRBV7-2	.	TRBD1	TGTGCCAGCAGCTTACGCGCAGGGGGAAACTATGGCTACACCTTC	CASSLRAGGNYGYTF
TRBJ2-3	TRBV15	.	.	TGTGCCACCAGCAGAGATAGCACAGATACGCAGTATTTT	CATSRDSTDTQYF
TRBJ2-3	TRBV24-1	.	.	TGTGCCACCAACCCCCCGGGGGTGGGCCCCACAGATACGCAGTATTTT	CATNPPGVGPTDTQYF
TRBJ1-2	TRBV25-1	many	.	TGTGCCAGCGTCCTCTCCACCGTTGTGAGGGGTGGCTACACCTTC	CASVLSTVVRGGYTF
TRBJ1-2	TRBV6-1	.	TRBD1	TGTGCCAGCAGTGGAGGGACAGGGGGTTTAAGAGGCTACACCTTC	CASSGGTGGLRGYTF
TRBJ1-1	TRBV7-2	.	TRBD1	TGTGCCAGCAGCTTAGCGCGGGGGGACAGGGCCACTGAAGCTTTCTTT	CASSLARGDRATEAFF
TRBJ2-1	TRBV5-1	few	.	TGCGCCAGCAGCTTTGGGACAAGATACAATGAGCAGTTCTTC	CASSFGTRYNEQFF
TRBJ2-3	TRBV30	.	TRBD1	TGTGCCCACGGACAGGGGGCGAAACCAGATACGCAGTATTTT	CAHGQGAKPDTQYF
TRBJ2-7	TRBV7-6	.	TRBD1	TGTGCCAGCAGCCGCCTTCCGGGACAGGATTACGAGCAGTACTTC	CASSRLPGQDYEQYF
TRBJ2-2	TRBV2	.	.	TGTGCCAGCAGAGATGACACCGGGGAGCTGTTTTTT	CASRDDTGELFF
TRBJ2-1	TRBV7-8	few	.	TGTGCCAGCAGCTTAAGCGTCACAGTTTACAATGAGCAGTTCTTC	CASSLSVTVYNEQFF
TRBJ2-2	TRBV7-2	.	.	TGTGCCAGCAGCTCGGGACACTCCACCGGGGAGCTGTTTTTT	CASSSGHSTGELFF